The rows below give T cell receptor beta chains drawn from one sample of a study of blood T cell repertoires in COVID-19. Here immunoSEQ multiplex PCR was the method, and the copy in TCRdb shows in-frame clones only, minus some. The table lists around 300,000 clones, 86% of them singletons. Sequenced: peripheral blood. These receptors originate from a woman aged 30 to 39 who had recovered from COVID-19. Each CDR3 is given with its conserved first and last residue. A D gene is named only where the DNA matches it firmly. Only some rows state a clone size, as once, few, many or a class for expanded clones.

>-|TRBJ2-7|TRBV5-1|TRBD2
TGCGCCAGCAGCCCTCGAGCGGGGAAAGATGCCTACGAGCAGTACTTC
CASSPRAGKDAYEQYF
>few|TRBJ2-7|TRBV15|TRBD2
TGTGCCACCAGCAGAGATTCTAGCGGCTCCTACGAGCAGTACTTC
CATSRDSSGSYEQYF
>-|TRBJ1-5|TRBV6-1|TRBD1
TGTGCCAGCAGTGAGATGACAGGGAGAGCGCCCCAGCATTTT
CASSEMTGRAPQHF
>once|TRBJ1-2|TRBV25-1|-
TGTGCCAGCAGTGAATATGATGACAGCTACTTTAACTATGGCTACACCTTC
CASSEYDDSYFNYGYTF
>-|TRBJ2-7|TRBV3-1/TRBV3-2|TRBD2
TGTGCCAGCAGCCGCAGCGGACTAGCGGGAGCCTACGAGCAGTACTTC
CASSRSGLAGAYEQYF
>-|TRBJ1-6|TRBV4-1|-
TGCGCCAGCAGCCAAGGTCGGGACACTAATTCACCCCTCCACTTT
CASSQGRDTNSPLHF
>-|TRBJ2-1|TRBV29-1|TRBD2
TGCAGCGTTGAACGGACTAGCGGGCCGTCCTACAATGAGCAGTTCTTC
CSVERTSGPSYNEQFF
>-|TRBJ2-2|TRBV10-3|TRBD1
TGTGCCATCAGAGCCGGGACAGGGGTCACCGGGGAGCTGTTTTTT
CAIRAGTGVTGELFF
>-|TRBJ2-3|TRBV9|TRBD2
TGTGCCAGCAGCGTAGACCTAGCGGGAGTTAGTACAGATACGCAGTATTTT
CASSVDLAGVSTDTQYF
>-|TRBJ2-2|TRBV11-1|TRBD2
TGTGCCAGCAGGCGGGGGAGACACGCCGGGGAGCTGTTTTTT
CASRRGRHAGELFF
>-|TRBJ2-3|TRBV5-1|-
TGCGCCAGCAGCTTAGGGGTAGATACGCAGTATTTT
CASSLGVDTQYF
>-|TRBJ1-1|TRBV19|-
TGTGCCACCATTCATGTGGAAGCTTTCTTT
CATIHVEAFF
>-|TRBJ2-7|TRBV7-2|TRBD1
TGTGCCAGCAGCACTAAGACAGGGGCGTACGAGCAGTACTTC
CASSTKTGAYEQYF
>-|TRBJ1-1|TRBV7-8|-
TGTGCCAGCAGCTTAGTGTACAGCCACACTGAAGCTTTCTTT
CASSLVYSHTEAFF
>-|TRBJ2-1|TRBV2|TRBD1
TGTGCCAGCAGGCGGGGGGACAGGGGGAATGAGCAGTTCTTC
CASRRGDRGNEQFF
>-|TRBJ1-2|TRBV19|-
TGTGCCAGTAGTATAAATGGGGGCGGCTATGGCTACACCTTC
CASSINGGGYGYTF
>-|TRBJ1-6|TRBV3-1/TRBV3-2|TRBD1
TGTGCCAGCAGCCCAACAGGGGCAGCAAATTCACCCCTCCACTTT
CASSPTGAANSPLHF
>-|TRBJ2-2|TRBV6-1|TRBD1
TGTGCCAGCAGTGGGGGCAGGGGGACGAACACCGGGGAGCTGTTTTTT
CASSGGRGTNTGELFF
>-|TRBJ1-2|TRBV19|TRBD1
TGTGCCAGTAGTATAGTCCCCGGGACAGGGCTCGGCTACACCTTC
CASSIVPGTGLGYTF
>-|TRBJ2-3|TRBV3-1/TRBV3-2|-
TGTGCCAGCAGACGATATGGACAGTTGACCACAGATACGCAGTATTTT
CASRRYGQLTTDTQYF
>-|TRBJ2-1|TRBV28|-
TGTGCCAGCAGTCTCTCCGGGACACCATACAATGAGCAGTTCTTC
CASSLSGTPYNEQFF
>-|TRBJ2-1|TRBV18|TRBD2
TGTGCCAGCTCATCGACTAGCGGGGTAAGCTCCTACAATGAGCAGTTCTTC
CASSSTSGVSSYNEQFF